These 32 T cell receptor beta chains originate from one sample sequenced in a study of CD8 T cells in Susac syndrome. Reverse transcription used roughly 0.45 to 1 ug RNA and random hexamers. Using its own MiXCR run on the immunoSEQ multiplex PCR reads, TCRdb lists one record per CDR3 protein. The sample records about 110,000 distinct CDR3 sequences, approximately 94% being singletons. The material sequenced was CD8+ T cells from PBMCs. Source of these receptors: a human donor with Susac syndrome.

The V and J genes are TRBV9 and TRBJ1-2; a possible D gene is TRBD1 (5 bases). This CDR3 contains 15 residues. Germline CDR1 and CDR2: SGDLS and YYNGEE. V lost 2 bases and J 5 bases, leaving 16 bases between the germline ends. The CDR3, as DNA: TGTGCCAGCAGCGTTTCGTCTAGGGGTATTTATGGCTACACCTTC. Encoded protein: CASSVSSRGIYGYTF. Full variable domain (outside the CDR3, taken from reference TRBV9 and TRBJ1-2): DSGVTQTPKHLITATGQRVTLRCSPRSGDLSVYWYQQSLDQGLQFLIQYYNGEERAKGNILERFSAQQFPDLHSELNLSSLELGDSALYFCASSVSSRGIYGYTFGSGTRLTVV.

The chain employs TRBV29-1 and TRBJ1-2; D perhaps matches TRBD1 (6 bases). CDR1 SQVTM and CDR2 ANQGSEA come from the germline V gene. This CDR3 is built from 13 residues. The V end was cut by 7 bases, the J end by 4 bases, with 16 bases between. This CDR3 reads CSAPQTGSYGYTF. The CDR3 DNA follows: TGCAGCGCTCCACAAACAGGGAGCTATGGCTACACCTTC.

The rearrangement joins TRBV15 to TRBJ2-3, with D maybe TRBD1 (6 bases). The CDR3 covers 18 residues. Trimming cost V 0 bases and J 1 base, with 17 bases left between them. Germline lookup yields CDR1 LNHNV and CDR2 YYDKDF (reference sequence). CDR3 sequence (DNA): TGTGCCACCAGCAGAGACGGGACACTTTCGTGGGGCACAGATACGCAGTATTTT. Protein: CATSRDGTLSWGTDTQYF. Full variable domain (remainder filled in from reference TRBV15 and TRBJ2-3): DAMVIQNPRYQVTQFGKPVTLSCSQTLNHNVMYWYQQKSSQAPKLLFHYYDKDFNNEADTPDNFQSRRPNTSFCFLDIRSPGLGDTAMYLCATSRDGTLSWGTDTQYFGPGTRLTVL.

The chain uses TRBV14 and TRBJ2-5; 10 bases are shared with TRBD1. Looked up from germline, CDR1 is SGHDN and CDR2 is FVKESK. CDR3 size: 16 residues. Germline trimming cut 2 bases from V and 5 bases from J; bases unmatched to any gene: 8. The CDR3 region is CASSQSGTGVEETQYF. The CDR3 coding sequence is TGTGCCAGCAGCCAATCCGGGACAGGGGTTGAGGAGACCCAGTACTTC.

A single count supports this clonotype. The V and J genes are TRBV7-9 and TRBJ2-3; D uncertain. Germline V gene data show CDR1 as SEHNR and CDR2 as FQNEAQ (reference sequence). The CDR3 length is 15 residues. V was clipped by 1 base and J by 5 bases, with 13 bases between them. The DNA for the CDR3 is TGTGCCAGCAGCTTAGGGGCCGGGTTGAGAGATACGCAGTATTTT. Its translation is CASSLGAGLRDTQYF.

The V gene is TRBV15, the J gene TRBJ1-1; TRBD1 matches at 8 bases. Germline V gene data show CDR1 as LNHNV and CDR2 as YYDKDF (reference sequence). The CDR3 is 15 amino acids. After removal of 3 bases from V and 1 base from J, the junction contained 4 bases not matched to a gene. The CDR3 loop reads CATSRMTGANTEAFF. CDR3 in DNA: TGTGCCACCAGCAGGATGACAGGGGCGAACACTGAAGCTTTCTTT. Using reference TRBV15 and TRBJ1-1 for the parts outside the CDR3, the full variable domain is DAMVIQNPRYQVTQFGKPVTLSCSQTLNHNVMYWYQQKSSQAPKLLFHYYDKDFNNEADTPDNFQSRRPNTSFCFLDIRSPGLGDTAMYLCATSRMTGANTEAFFGQGTRLTVV.

The chain links TRBV15 to TRBJ1-2; 9 bases map to TRBD1. Germline lookup yields CDR1 LNHNV and CDR2 YYDKDF (reference sequence). CDR3 length: 13 amino acids. Trimming at V came to 3 bases and at J to 9 bases, leaving 5 bases not matched to a gene. In DNA, the CDR3 is TGTGCCACCAGCAGCCGGACAGGGGTGAGCTACACCTTC. Protein product: CATSSRTGVSYTF.

The chain is built from TRBV7-6 and TRBJ1-1; D might be TRBD1 (6 bases). CDR3 length: 16 amino acids. The germline V gene encodes CDR1 SGHVS and CDR2 FNYEAQ. Trimming pared 1 base from V and 7 bases from J, leaving 19 bases between. Written as DNA, the CDR3 is TGTGCCAGCAGCTTAGATTACGGCAGGGAGGGGGTTGAAGCTTTCTTT. This translates into CASSLDYGREGVEAFF.

This rearrangement joins TRBV4-1 to TRBJ2-4; a possible D gene is TRBD1 (6 bases). The germline gives CDR1 MGHRA, CDR2 YSYEKL. This CDR3 contains 14 residues. V gave up 0 bases and J gave up 7 bases, with 10 bases separating them. The CDR3 protein is CASSQDRTDNIQYF. The DNA of the CDR3 is TGCGCCAGCAGCCAAGATAGGACAGATAACATTCAGTACTTC.

The V call is TRBV6-2 or TRBV6-3, the J call TRBJ2-2; no reliable D call. V lost 6 bases and J lost 6, with 2 bases in between. This CDR3 has 10 residues. Germline V gene sequence: CDR1 MNHEY, CDR2 SVGEGT. The CDR3 here is CASRAGELFF. For the CDR3, the DNA is TGTGCCAGCAGGGCCGGGGAGCTGTTTTTT.

The chain combines TRBV13 with TRBJ2-1; 9 positions match TRBD2. Germline CDR1 PRHDT, CDR2 FYEKMQ (reference sequence). J was trimmed by 6 bases and V by 6 bases; bases with no gene match: 9. The CDR3 totals 15 residues. CDR3 sequence: CASSHSGLAGNEQFF. The CDR3 DNA follows: TGTGCCAGCAGTCATTCGGGACTAGCAGGCAATGAGCAGTTCTTC.

The chain has TRBV7-9 and TRBJ2-3, with D unclear. V lost 5 bases, J lost 5 bases, and 20 bases lay in between. Germline loops: CDR1 SEHNR, CDR2 FQNEAQ (reference sequence). The CDR3 is 16 amino acids. The CDR3 DNA sequence: TGTGCCAGCAGCCCCCCCCAAGGGCCCCCCTTAGATACGCAGTATTTT. The encoded protein is CASSPPQGPPLDTQYF.

The J gene is TRBJ2-7, the V gene TRBV7-9; 7 positions match TRBD2. The CDR3 loop spans 15 amino acids. V dropped 1 base and J dropped 1; count of bases not matched to a gene: 4. Germline V gives CDR1 SEHNR, CDR2 FQNEAQ (reference sequence). The CDR3 sequence is CASSLDGGGSYEQYF. The CDR3 DNA reads TGTGCCAGCAGCTTAGATGGGGGGGGGTCCTACGAGCAGTACTTC. Full variable domain (remainder filled in from reference TRBV7-9 and TRBJ2-7): DTGVSQNPRHKITKRGQNVTFRCDPISEHNRLYWYRQTLGQGPEFLTYFQNEAQLEKSRLLSDRFSAERPKGSFSTLEIQRTEQGDSAMYLCASSLDGGGSYEQYFGPGTRLTVT.

This rearrangement joins TRBV9 to TRBJ1-1, with a possible D match to TRBD1 (5 bases). The CDR3 runs to 15 residues. V was pared by 0 bases and J by 4 bases, with 13 bases between. Germline loops: CDR1 SGDLS, CDR2 YYNGEE. CDR3 nucleotides: TGTGCCAGCAGCGTAGAGGACAATCAGGGCACTGAAGCTTTCTTT. Translated: CASSVEDNQGTEAFF.

The chain employs TRBV19 and TRBJ2-7; perhaps TRBD2 as D (6 bases). Between the trimmed V and J ends, which lost 3 bases and 5 bases, there was a span of 11 bases. There are 13 residues in the CDR3. Germline values: CDR1 LNHDA, CDR2 SQIVND (reference sequence). CDR3 region: CASSIGDFDEQYF. In DNA, the CDR3 is TGTGCCAGTAGTATCGGGGACTTCGACGAGCAGTACTTC.

This clonotype appeared a single time. The chain links TRBV7-8 to TRBJ2-5; D is tentatively TRBD1 or TRBD2 (5 bases each). The CDR3 covers 14 residues. In germline, CDR1 is SGHVS, CDR2 FQNEAQ. Between the trimmed V and J ends, which lost 5 bases and 1 base, there was a span of 11 bases. CDR3: CASSHGTRQETQYF. CDR3 DNA sequence: TGTGCCAGCAGCCATGGGACGCGCCAAGAGACCCAGTACTTC.

The J gene is TRBJ2-7, the V gene TRBV14; 7 bases line up with TRBD2. The ends lost 5 bases at V and 3 bases at J; junction bases unmatched: 1. This CDR3 spans 12 amino acids. Germline-derived CDR1 and CDR2 are SGHDN and FVKESK. CDR3 region: CASSASGYEQYF. The CDR3 DNA sequence: TGTGCCAGCAGCGCTAGCGGCTACGAGCAGTACTTC. Full variable domain (missing parts from reference TRBV14 and TRBJ2-7): EAGVTQFPSHSVIEKGQTVTLRCDPISGHDNLYWYRRVMGKEIKFLLHFVKESKQDESGMPNNRFLAERTGGTYSTLKVQPAELEDSGVYFCASSASGYEQYFGPGTRLTVT.

This chain joins TRBV27 and TRBJ2-5; TRBD1 might be the D (6 bases). The CDR3 is made up of 15 amino acids. CDR1 MNHEY and CDR2 SMNVEV come from the germline V gene (reference sequence). V was shortened by 2 bases and J by 0 bases, with 10 bases between the two germline ends. CDR3 nucleotides: TGTGCCAGCAGTTTAACCCCAGGGGACCAAGAGACCCAGTACTTC. Its translation is CASSLTPGDQETQYF.

The DNA of the CDR3 is TGCAGTGCTAGAGTTATTACCGGGGAGCTGTTTTTT. This gives the protein CSARVITGELFF. This chain connects TRBV20-1 to TRBJ2-2, with D uncertain. This CDR3 is 12 amino acids long. The germline CDR1 and CDR2 sequences are DFQATT and SNEGSKA (reference sequence). V lost 1 base and J 5 bases, leaving 5 bases between the germline ends.

J is TRBJ1-6 and V is TRBV27; D remains unclear. Germline V gene lookup returns CDR1 MNHEY and CDR2 SMNVEV (reference sequence). The CDR3 has 13 amino acids. V lost 6 bases, J lost 6 bases, and 9 bases lay in between. CDR3 sequence: CASREQSNSPLHF. In DNA, the CDR3 is TGTGCCAGCAGGGAACAGTCTAATTCACCCCTCCACTTT.

This sequence joins TRBV19 and TRBJ2-1; D is perhaps TRBD1 or TRBD2 (5 bases each). Germline V gives CDR1 LNHDA, CDR2 SQIVND (reference sequence). Deletions cut 3 bases from V and 5 bases from J, with 11 bases between. The CDR3 spans 14 residues. In nucleotides, the CDR3 is TGTGCCAGTAGTATTCGGGACCGAGACAATGAGCAGTTCTTC. Protein sequence: CASSIRDRDNEQFF.

The gene calls are TRBV7-2 and TRBJ1-6; D unresolved. The V end was cut by 5 bases, the J end by 4 bases, with 18 bases between. Germline assignment: CDR1 SGHTA and CDR2 FQGNSA. The CDR3 totals 17 residues. CDR3 DNA: TGTGCCAGCAGCCGTAGCCCCCCTTCGGATTATAATTCACCCCTCCACTTT. Encoded protein: CASSRSPPSDYNSPLHF.

The chain carries TRBV27 and TRBJ1-6; D unresolved. V lost 4 bases and J lost 7, with 8 bases in between. CDR3 length equals 13 residues. Germline values: CDR1 MNHEY, CDR2 SMNVEV (reference sequence). The CDR3 loop reads CASSSSTNSPLHF. CDR3 DNA: TGTGCCAGCAGTTCCAGCACCAATTCACCCCTCCACTTT.

This chain joins TRBV4-2 and TRBJ1-2; no definite D call. The CDR3 extends over 20 amino acids. The germline V gene encodes CDR1 LGHNA and CDR2 YNFKEQ. V was pared by 0 bases and J by 2 bases, with 25 bases between. The CDR3 protein is CASSQDDWAREKTRNYGYTF. The CDR3 DNA sequence: TGTGCCAGCAGCCAAGATGATTGGGCCCGCGAAAAAACTAGGAACTATGGCTACACCTTC.

The J gene is TRBJ2-6, the V gene TRBV27, with D perhaps matching TRBD1 or TRBD2 (7 bases each). V was cut by 6 bases and J by 13 bases, with 22 bases left in between. CDR1 is MNHEY and CDR2 is SMNVEV in the germline V gene (reference sequence). This CDR3 contains 15 residues. CDR3 sequence reads: CASSPGVQGGLVLTF. The CDR3 region has the DNA TGTGCCAGCAGCCCTGGGGTGCAGGGGGGGTTGGTCCTGACTTTC.

CDR3: CASSLAGDSNYGYTF. The CDR3 nucleotides read TGTGCCAGCAGCTTAGCAGGGGATTCTAACTATGGCTACACCTTC. The chain is built from TRBV13 and TRBJ1-2, with D tentatively TRBD1 (6 bases). The CDR3 consists of 15 residues. Germline loops: CDR1 PRHDT, CDR2 FYEKMQ (reference sequence). The V gene lost 1 base and the J gene lost 0 bases, with 9 bases spanning the gap.

The rearrangement joins TRBV27 to TRBJ2-5; TRBD1 or TRBD2 may be the D gene (6 bases each). The CDR3 length is 14 residues. The germline CDR1 and CDR2 sequences are MNHEY and SMNVEV (reference sequence). Trimming stripped 7 bases from V and 5 bases from J, with 17 bases between. CDR3: CASTLYGGGETQYF. In nucleotides, the CDR3 is TGTGCCAGCACCTTATACGGGGGCGGGGAGACCCAGTACTTC.

V usage is TRBV9 and J usage is TRBJ2-3; 7 bases are a match to TRBD1. The germline V gene encodes CDR1 SGDLS and CDR2 YYNGEE. The CDR3 is made up of 15 amino acids. V trimming: 0 bases; J trimming: 0 bases; junction bases outside the gene matches: 1. CDR3 sequence reads: CASSVGDSSTDTQYF. The DNA of the CDR3 is TGTGCCAGCAGCGTAGGGGACAGCAGCACAGATACGCAGTATTTT.

V gene TRBV5-4 combines with J gene TRBJ2-7; unclear D gene. CDR3 size: 13 residues. Trimming pared 0 bases from V and 1 base from J, leaving 5 bases between. Germline CDR1 reads SGHNT; CDR2 reads YYREEE (reference sequence). The CDR3 protein is CASSLEYSYEQYF. CDR3 in DNA: TGTGCCAGCAGCTTGGAGTATTCCTACGAGCAGTACTTC.

This clonotype was observed a single time. The chain joins TRBV7-9 to TRBJ2-1, with D unclear. The V gene's germline CDR1 is SEHNR and CDR2 FQNEAQ (reference sequence). The CDR3 length is 14 residues. V shed 5 bases and J shed 10 bases, with 18 bases lying between them. DNA for the CDR3: TGTGCCAGCAGCCCCCCGACTGTAGTCGGCGAGCAGTTCTTC. Protein sequence: CASSPPTVVGEQFF. Full variable domain (outside the CDR3, taken from reference TRBV7-9 and TRBJ2-1): DTGVSQNPRHKITKRGQNVTFRCDPISEHNRLYWYRQTLGQGPEFLTYFQNEAQLEKSRLLSDRFSAERPKGSFSTLEIQRTEQGDSAMYLCASSPPTVVGEQFFGPGTRLTVL.

The chain couples TRBV29-1 to TRBJ2-3, with D possibly being TRBD1 (5 bases). Trimming left V 3 bases short and J 0 bases short, with 13 bases between. This CDR3 is 15 amino acids long. Germline CDR1 is SQVTM and CDR2 is ANQGSEA. The CDR3 sequence: CSVEGQDTSTDTQYF. The CDR3 DNA follows: TGCAGCGTTGAGGGGCAGGATACTAGCACAGATACGCAGTATTTT.

This clonotype was observed once. The V call is TRBV20-1, the J call TRBJ2-7, with D hard to call. Germline CDR1 and CDR2: DFQATT and SNEGSKA (reference sequence). The CDR3 length is 13 residues. The V end lost 4 bases, the J end lost 0 bases, and 10 bases lay between the germline ends. The CDR3 bases are TGCAGTGCTACACCGAGGAGCTCCTACGAGCAGTACTTC. This gives the protein CSATPRSSYEQYF.